This T cell receptor beta chain was documented in a study of T cells in Graves' hyperthyroidism and ophthalmopathy. There were TCR beta CDR3 regions amplified from RNA transcripts. HTBI primers were used for first-round RT-PCR of the TCR CDR3. MiXCR, run by TCRdb on the multiplex PCR reads, gives a single entry per CDR3 protein. The sample carries about 480,000 distinct CDR3 sequences, approximately 15% recorded once. This CDR3 has 13 residues. Trimming pared 0 bases from V and 2 bases from J, leaving 5 bases between. Calling Graves' hyperthyroidism stable meant ophthalmopathy did not progress within 18 months. The diagnoses drew upon clinical symptoms, serum thyroxine and TRAb, thyroid ultrasound and orbital computed tomography. It was 10 ml of fresh peripheral blood that supplied the PBMCs. This clonotype appeared many times.

This receptor was taken from a woman aged 18-30 years with Graves' hyperthyroidism. Sequenced: blood. The rearrangement links TRBV12-3 or TRBV12-4 to TRBJ2-7; D gene unclear. DNA of the CDR3: TGTGCCAGCAGTTTAGCGGTACCCTACGAGCAGTACTTC. Protein: CASSLAVPYEQYF.